This T cell receptor (beta chain) was obtained from a study of blood T cell repertoires in COVID-19. The authors' processing: Researchers report that nucleated cell counts were estimated from reference gene primer amplification. The method was immunoSEQ multiplex PCR; TCRdb's version includes in-frame clones alone and lacks a portion of them. For V, J and clone size, that table is used; D and trimming come from the DNA. The table includes over 85,000 clones, more than 65% detected once. The sequencing sample was made of peripheral blood. The receptor was derived from a woman of 80 years or more with acute or convalescent COVID-19.

CDR3 DNA: TGTGCCAGCAGTTTATGGAGTGATTTAGCTGGAAACACCATATATTTT. It encodes CASSLWSDLAGNTIYF. The chain has TRBV28 and TRBJ1-3; D call uncertain. V gave up 0 bases and J gave up 2 bases, with 11 bases separating them. The germline V gene has CDR1 MDHEN and CDR2 SYDVKM. The CDR3 consists of 16 residues. The entire variable domain, with the rest obtained from reference TRBV28 and TRBJ1-3, is as follows: DVKVTQSSRYLVKRTGEKVFLECVQDMDHENMFWYRQDPGLGLRLIYFSYDVKMKEKGDIPEGYSVSREKKERFSLILESASTNQTSMYLCASSLWSDLAGNTIYFGEGSWLTVV.